This entry lists 10 T cell receptor beta chains sequenced from one sample in a study of T cell clonality in common variable immunodeficiency. Profiled with immunoSEQ multiplex PCR; TCRdb holds only in-frame clones, not every one. The specimen has about 52,000 clones, none found just once. The sequenced sample consisted of peripheral blood mononuclear cells. The receptors were sampled from a person aged 18-70 years in good health.

This clone came up many times. CDR3 amino acids: CASSLIAGVVDSYNEQFF. The CDR3 DNA, read in part, is TGTGCCAGCAGCTTAATAGCGGGAGTAGTGGACTCCTACAATGAG. The J gene is TRBJ2-1, the V gene TRBV13; the match to TRBD2 covers 9 bases. The read terminates 3 residues before the CDR3 end, so the remaining end is supplied by the germline J gene. J was trimmed by 0 bases and V by 2 bases; bases with no gene match: 8. The CDR3 sequence is 18 residues long. Germline V lookup: CDR1 PRHDT, CDR2 FYEKMQ (reference sequence).

In this sample, this clone turned up many times. Read coverage stops 3 residues before the CDR3 terminus; the germline J gene supplies the remainder. This chain uses TRBV19 with TRBJ1-2; the match to TRBD1 covers 12 bases. CDR1 and CDR2 from the germline V gene are LNHDA and SQIVND (reference sequence). The CDR3 is 16 residues long. V was clipped by 5 bases and J by 7 bases; unmatched bases: 11. The covered CDR3 bases are TGTGCCAGTAGTCAGGGACAGGGGGCCGATCTTGGTGGC. It translates to CASSQGQGADLGG. The full CDR3 protein reads CASSQGQGADLGGYTF.

This clone was counted ten times or more. This chain's CDR3 is CASSLVRGQETQYF. The part of the CDR3 DNA that was read is TGTGCCAGCAGCTTGGTTAGGGGACAAGAGACC. V usage is TRBV5-4 and J usage is TRBJ2-5, with D perhaps TRBD1 (5 bases). With the read ending 3 residues before the CDR3 end, the germline J gene is used to fill in that end. Germline loops: CDR1 SGHNT, CDR2 YYREEE (reference sequence). The CDR3 consists of 14 residues. V lost 0 bases to trimming and J lost 2 bases, with 8 bases between them.

In its sample, this clone was seen a few times. The read terminates 3 residues ahead of where the CDR3 ends, so the germline J gene completes it. The J gene is TRBJ1-1, the V gene TRBV19; the match to TRBD1 covers 8 bases. Per germline, CDR1 LNHDA and CDR2 SQIVND (reference sequence). The V gene end was trimmed by 5 bases and the J gene end by 6 bases; junction bases not matched to a gene: 8. This CDR3 is 14 amino acids long. The part of the CDR3 DNA that was read is TGTGCCAGTAGTTTCGCAGGGGGCGGGCCTGAA. It is translated as CASSFAGGGPE. The entire CDR3 protein is CASSFAGGGPEAFF.

Turning to this clone: The CDR3 end lies 3 residues beyond the end of the read and is filled in from the germline J gene. The rearrangement uses TRBV29-1 and TRBJ1-2; D is unresolved. Trimming left V 6 bases short and J 0 bases short, with 14 bases between. The CDR3 runs to 14 residues. The germline V gene encodes CDR1 SQVTM and CDR2 ANQGSEA. The covered CDR3 bases are TGCAGCGTAAGGACGGACTACTCTAACTATGGC. This gives the protein CSVRTDYSNYG. The complete CDR3 sequence is CSVRTDYSNYGYTF.

This clone turned up a few times. The part of the CDR3 DNA that was read is TGTGCCAGTAGTATACGGTATGACTACGAG. Residues: CASSIRYDYE. The entire CDR3 is CASSIRYDYEAFF. This chain connects TRBV19 to TRBJ1-1; D call uncertain. The sequence runs out 3 residues before the end of the CDR3; the remainder is reconstructed from the germline J gene. The germline V gene has CDR1 LNHDA and CDR2 SQIVND (reference sequence). CDR3 size: 13 residues. The complete variable domain, with remaining parts taken from reference TRBV19 and TRBJ1-1, reads DGGITQSPKYLFRKEGQNVTLSCEQNLNHDAMYWYRQDPGQGLRLIYYSQIVNDFQKGDIAEGYSVSREKKESFPLTVTSAQKNPTAFYLCASSIRYDYEAFFGQGTRLTVV.

In this sample, this clone turned up many times. Read coverage stops 3 residues before the CDR3 terminus; the germline J gene supplies the remainder. The rearrangement links TRBV7-8 to TRBJ2-7, with 10 bases matching TRBD2. Trimming took 5 bases from V and 2 from J; bases not matched to a gene: 6. This CDR3 region has 15 residues. Germline CDR1 reads SGHVS; CDR2 reads FQNEAQ. The CDR3: CASSAGTSVTYEQYF. Incomplete CDR3 DNA: TGTGCCAGCAGCGCTGGGACTAGCGTAACCTACGAG.

This clone was seen many times. The CDR3 bases that were read are TGTGCCAGCAGCTATGTAGCGGAGCTGGGAGATACG. It translates to CASSYVAELGDT. The complete CDR3 reads CASSYVAELGDTQYF. The gene calls are TRBV7-2 and TRBJ2-3, with TRBD2 as a possible D gene (6 bases). Coverage ceases 3 residues before the CDR3 finishes, and the germline J gene fills in the end. Looked up from germline, CDR1 is SGHTA and CDR2 is FQGNSA. With 4 bases removed from V and 5 bases from J, the gap between germline ends came to 16 bases. This CDR3 has 15 residues.

This clone was seen repeatedly, ten times or more. An end of the junction does not agree with germline; a read error may underlie this. The read terminates 3 residues ahead of where the CDR3 ends, so the germline J gene completes it. This chain links TRBV4-2 with TRBJ1-4; maybe TRBD1 (5 bases). CDR1 is LGHNA, CDR2 YNFKEQ, per germline. This CDR3 comprises 16 residues. The CDR3 DNA, read in part, is TGCGCCAGCAGCCAAGATCGGGGGACGGGAAATGAAAAA. As protein: CASSQDRGTGNEK. The CDR3, in full, reads CASSQDRGTGNEKLFF.

This clone was picked up a small number of times. The CDR3 extends 3 residues past the end of the read, so its final part is completed from the germline J gene. V gene TRBV18 combines with J gene TRBJ2-3, with 7 positions matching TRBD2. The CDR3 contains 16 residues. Germline V CDR1 and CDR2: KGHSH, LQKENI. Incomplete CDR3 DNA: TGTGCCAGCTCACCACCCACGGCTCGCGGGGGTGAGACG. It specifies CASSPPTARGGET. The complete CDR3 sequence is CASSPPTARGGETQYF.